This TCR beta chain was documented in a study of identical twins. General observations from the study: Among beta out-of-frame sequences, excess sharing between twins appeared weaker.

There are 14 residues in the CDR3. Germline V lookup: CDR1 MDHEN, CDR2 SYDVKM. Trimming took 5 bases from V and 1 from J, leaving 11 bases between them. This clonotype was picked up a small number of times. The antigen is undetermined. TCRdb passed the 5' RACE reads through MiXCR, listing each CDR3 protein once. The sample contains fewer than 350,000 distinct CDR3 sequences, roughly 8.6% of which appear only once. This sample was shared with a second study, whose subject was yellow fever vaccine responses in identical twins. That publication notes: It has been reported that, in twins, the vaccine T cell response seemed partly convergent and partly personalized.

Sequencing used memory (CD45RO+) T cells sorted from blood. This receptor was identified in a woman aged 18-29 years in good health. V is TRBV28 and J is TRBJ1-2; D not certain. Here the CDR3 DNA reads TGTGCCAGCAGTCCCCAGACGCTTAACTATGGCTACACCTTC. It encodes CASSPQTLNYGYTF.